This T cell receptor (beta chain) was documented in a study of blood T cells in healthy people across ages. Overall study results and limits: Investigators viewed diversity estimates from one million T cells as underestimates, the study reported.

Approximately 10 milliliters was the volume of peripheral blood drawn from each donor. A sample-barcoded 5' primer and a J-beta primer mix were used in a second PCR of roughly 6 to 11 cycles. Each CDR3 protein gets one entry after TCRdb re-called the 5' RACE reads with MiXCR. Of about 800,000 distinct CDR3 sequences listed, around 25% were seen once; the top ten hold roughly 3.5%. In the case of this clonotype: Its antigen is unknown.

V was pared by 6 bases and J by 1 base, with 10 bases between. This CDR3 has 13 residues. CDR1 is MNHEY and CDR2 is SVGAGI in the germline V gene. The same sample was also studied in work on T cells of mothers and their children. That study reports: Compared with unrelated pairs, related mother-child pairs had slightly higher, non-significant overlap.

The sample was blood. This rearrangement joins TRBV6-5 to TRBJ2-7; TRBD2 might be the D (5 bases). This clonotype was obtained from a boy aged 10-17 years in good health. In nucleotides, the CDR3 is TGTGCCAGCAGGCCACTAGGGTCCTACGAGCAGTACTTC. Its protein is CASRPLGSYEQYF.